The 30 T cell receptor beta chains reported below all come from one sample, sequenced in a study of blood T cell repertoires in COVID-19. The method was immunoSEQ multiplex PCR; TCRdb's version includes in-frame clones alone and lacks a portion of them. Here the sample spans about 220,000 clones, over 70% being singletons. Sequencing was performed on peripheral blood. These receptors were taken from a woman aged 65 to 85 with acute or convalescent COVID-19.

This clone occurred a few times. The CDR3 DNA reads as TGTGCCAGCAGCTTACGGGTGGGCAATCAGCCCCAGCATTTT. Protein product: CASSLRVGNQPQHF. This chain joins TRBV7-2 and TRBJ1-5, with D unclear. Trimming stripped 2 bases from V and 2 bases from J, with 7 bases between. Per the germline V gene, CDR1 is SGHTA and CDR2 is FQGNSA. This CDR3 is 14 amino acids long.

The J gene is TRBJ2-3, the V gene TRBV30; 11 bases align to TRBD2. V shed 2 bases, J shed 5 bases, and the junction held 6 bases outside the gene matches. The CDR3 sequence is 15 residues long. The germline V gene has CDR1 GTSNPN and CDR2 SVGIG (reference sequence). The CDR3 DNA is TGTGCCTGGAGTTTAGCGGGGGGGCGGATAGATACGCAGTATTTT. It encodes CAWSLAGGRIDTQYF. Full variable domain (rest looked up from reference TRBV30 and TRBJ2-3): SQTIHQWPATLVQPVGSPLSLECTVEGTSNPNLYWYRQAAGRGLQLLFYSVGIGQISSEVPQNLSASRPQDRQFILSSKKLLLSDSGFYLCAWSLAGGRIDTQYFGPGTRLTVL.

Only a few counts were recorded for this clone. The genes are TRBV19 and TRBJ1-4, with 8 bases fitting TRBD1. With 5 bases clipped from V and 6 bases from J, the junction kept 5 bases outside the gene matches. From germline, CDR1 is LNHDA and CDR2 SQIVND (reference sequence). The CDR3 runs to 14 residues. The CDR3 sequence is CASSDRGGDEKLFF. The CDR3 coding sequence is TGTGCCAGTAGTGACAGGGGCGGTGATGAAAAACTGTTTTTT.

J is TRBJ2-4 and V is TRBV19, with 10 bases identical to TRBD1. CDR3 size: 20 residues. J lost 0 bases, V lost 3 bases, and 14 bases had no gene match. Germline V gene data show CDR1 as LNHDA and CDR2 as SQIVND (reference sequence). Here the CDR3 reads CASSIRLGTGVNLAKNIQYF. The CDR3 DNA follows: TGTGCCAGTAGTATTAGATTGGGGACAGGGGTCAATCTAGCCAAAAACATTCAGTACTTC.

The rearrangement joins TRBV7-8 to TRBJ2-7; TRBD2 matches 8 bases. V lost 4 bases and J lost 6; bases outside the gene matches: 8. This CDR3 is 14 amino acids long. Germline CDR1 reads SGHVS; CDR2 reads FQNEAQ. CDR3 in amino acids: CASSSRGLGGEQYF. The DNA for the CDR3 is TGTGCCAGCAGCTCAAGGGGACTAGGAGGCGAGCAGTACTTC.

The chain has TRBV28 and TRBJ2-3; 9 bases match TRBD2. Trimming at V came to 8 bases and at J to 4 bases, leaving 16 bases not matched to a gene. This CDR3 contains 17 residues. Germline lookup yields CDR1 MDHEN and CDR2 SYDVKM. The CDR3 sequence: CASVFGGGALGADTQYF. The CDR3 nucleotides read TGTGCCAGCGTTTTCGGCGGGGGGGCCTTGGGCGCAGATACGCAGTATTTT.

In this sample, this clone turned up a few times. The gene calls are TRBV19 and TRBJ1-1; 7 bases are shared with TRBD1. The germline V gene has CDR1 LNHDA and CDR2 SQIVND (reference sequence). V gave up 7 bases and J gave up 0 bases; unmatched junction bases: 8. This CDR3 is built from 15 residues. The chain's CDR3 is CASTPGGLMNTEAFF. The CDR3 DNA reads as TGTGCCAGTACCCCAGGGGGGTTGATGAACACTGAAGCTTTCTTT.

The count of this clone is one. The CDR3: CASSLVGPGLNTGELFF. The CDR3 DNA follows: TGCGCCAGCAGCTTGGTAGGCCCCGGGTTAAACACCGGGGAGCTGTTTTTT. The rearrangement joins TRBV5-1 to TRBJ2-2; D call uncertain. Trimming shortened V by 0 bases and J by 2 bases, and 14 bases separated the two germline ends. The CDR3 covers 17 residues. Germline V gives CDR1 SGHRS, CDR2 YFSETQ.

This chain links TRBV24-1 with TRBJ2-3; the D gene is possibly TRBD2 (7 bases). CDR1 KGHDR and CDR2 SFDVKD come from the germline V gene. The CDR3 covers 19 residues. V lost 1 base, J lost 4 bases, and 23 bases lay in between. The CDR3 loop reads CATSDFSPWRGGQADTQYF. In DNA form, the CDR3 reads TGTGCCACCAGTGATTTCAGCCCCTGGCGCGGGGGCCAGGCAGATACGCAGTATTTT.

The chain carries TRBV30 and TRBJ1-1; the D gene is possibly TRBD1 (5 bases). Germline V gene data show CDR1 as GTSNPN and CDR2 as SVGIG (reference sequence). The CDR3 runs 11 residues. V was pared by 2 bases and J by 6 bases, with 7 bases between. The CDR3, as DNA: TGTGCCTGGAGTTGGGGGGCTGAAGCTTTCTTT. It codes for CAWSWGAEAFF.

CDR3 protein: CASSALADNEQFF. CDR3 coding DNA: TGTGCCAGTAGTGCTCTAGCGGACAATGAGCAGTTCTTC. The J gene is TRBJ2-1, the V gene TRBV19; 7 nucleotides agree with TRBD2. CDR3 length equals 13 residues. CDR1 is LNHDA, CDR2 SQIVND, per germline (reference sequence). The ends lost 5 bases at V and 5 bases at J; junction bases unmatched: 3.

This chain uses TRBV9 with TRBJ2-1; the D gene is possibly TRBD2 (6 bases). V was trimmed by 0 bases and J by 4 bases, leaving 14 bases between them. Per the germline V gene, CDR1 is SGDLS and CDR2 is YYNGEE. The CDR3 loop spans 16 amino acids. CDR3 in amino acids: CASSVANEAGYNEQFF. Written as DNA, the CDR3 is TGTGCCAGCAGCGTAGCCAACGAAGCGGGTTACAATGAGCAGTTCTTC.

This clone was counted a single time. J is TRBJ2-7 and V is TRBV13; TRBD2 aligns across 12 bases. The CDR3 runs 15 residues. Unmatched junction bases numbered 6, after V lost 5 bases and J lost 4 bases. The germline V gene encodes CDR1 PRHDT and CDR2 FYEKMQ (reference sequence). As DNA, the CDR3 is TGTGCCAGCAGCGCCCGGACTAGCGGGATTTACGAGCAGTACTTC. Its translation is CASSARTSGIYEQYF.

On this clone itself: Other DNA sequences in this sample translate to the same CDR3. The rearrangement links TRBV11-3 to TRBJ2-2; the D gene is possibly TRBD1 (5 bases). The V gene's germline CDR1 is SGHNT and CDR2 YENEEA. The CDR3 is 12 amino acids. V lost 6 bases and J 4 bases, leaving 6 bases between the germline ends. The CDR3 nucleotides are TGTGCCAGCAGTAGGGGCACCGGGGAGCTGTTTTTT. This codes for CASSRGTGELFF.

CDR3 sequence reads: CASSTRPQGYGYTF. The DNA of the CDR3 is TGTGCCAGTAGTACCCGACCCCAGGGCTATGGCTACACCTTC. V and J are TRBV19 and TRBJ1-2; D might be TRBD1 (5 bases). The CDR3 is 14 residues long. Between the trimmed V and J ends, which lost 4 bases and 4 bases, there was a span of 13 bases. Germline V lookup: CDR1 LNHDA, CDR2 SQIVND (reference sequence).

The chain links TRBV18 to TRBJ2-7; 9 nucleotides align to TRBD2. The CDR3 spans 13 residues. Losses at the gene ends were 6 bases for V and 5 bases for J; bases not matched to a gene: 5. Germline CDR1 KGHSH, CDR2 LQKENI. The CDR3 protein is CASSPGLADEQYF. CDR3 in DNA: TGTGCCAGCTCCCCGGGACTAGCCGACGAGCAGTACTTC.

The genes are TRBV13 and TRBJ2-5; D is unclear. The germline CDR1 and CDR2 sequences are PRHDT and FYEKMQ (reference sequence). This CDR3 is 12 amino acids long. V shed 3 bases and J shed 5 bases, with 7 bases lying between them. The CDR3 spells CASSLLRETQYF. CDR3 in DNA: TGTGCCAGCAGCTTGCTCCGGGAGACCCAGTACTTC. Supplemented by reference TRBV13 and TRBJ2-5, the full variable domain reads AAGVIQSPRHLIKEKRETATLKCYPIPRHDTVYWYQQGPGQDPQFLISFYEKMQSDKGSIPDRFSAQQFSDYHSELNMSSLELGDSALYFCASSLLRETQYFGPGTRLLVL.

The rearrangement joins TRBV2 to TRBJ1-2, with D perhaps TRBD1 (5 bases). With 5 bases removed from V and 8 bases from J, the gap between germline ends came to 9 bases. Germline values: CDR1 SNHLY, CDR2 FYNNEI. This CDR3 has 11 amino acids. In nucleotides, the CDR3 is TGTGCCAGCAGTCCAGGGCTAGGCTACACCTTC. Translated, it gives CASSPGLGYTF.

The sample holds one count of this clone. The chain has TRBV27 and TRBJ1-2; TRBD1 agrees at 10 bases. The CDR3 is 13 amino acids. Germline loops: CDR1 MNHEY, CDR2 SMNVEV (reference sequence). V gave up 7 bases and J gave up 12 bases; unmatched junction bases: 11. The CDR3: CASKDGTGDFNTF. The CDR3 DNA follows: TGTGCCAGCAAGGACGGGACAGGGGATTTTAACACCTTC.

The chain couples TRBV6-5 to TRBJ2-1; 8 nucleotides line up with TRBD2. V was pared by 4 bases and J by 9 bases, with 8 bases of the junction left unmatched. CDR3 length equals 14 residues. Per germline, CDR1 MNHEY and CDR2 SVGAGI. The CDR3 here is CASSSTGGAVEQFF. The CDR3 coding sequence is TGTGCCAGCAGTTCGACGGGGGGGGCCGTTGAGCAGTTCTTC.

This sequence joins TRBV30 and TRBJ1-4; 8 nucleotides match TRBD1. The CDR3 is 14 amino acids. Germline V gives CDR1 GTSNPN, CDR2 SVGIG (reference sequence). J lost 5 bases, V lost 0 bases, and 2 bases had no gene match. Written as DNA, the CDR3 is TGTGCCTGGAGTGTTCAGGGGGCAAATGAAAAACTGTTTTTT. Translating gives CAWSVQGANEKLFF.

Here the CDR3 reads CASSPPGWAYEQYF. The CDR3 region has the DNA TGTGCCAGCAGTCCTCCGGGGTGGGCCTACGAGCAGTACTTC. V is TRBV7-2 and J is TRBJ2-7; possibly TRBD2 for D (5 bases). V was shortened by 6 bases and J by 2 bases, with 14 bases between the two germline ends. From germline, CDR1 is SGHTA and CDR2 FQGNSA. The CDR3 is 14 residues long.

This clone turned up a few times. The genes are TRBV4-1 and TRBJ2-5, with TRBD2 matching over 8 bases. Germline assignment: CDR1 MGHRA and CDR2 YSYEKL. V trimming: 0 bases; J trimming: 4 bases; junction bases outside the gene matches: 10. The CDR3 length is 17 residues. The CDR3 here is CASSQETGTSVRETQYF. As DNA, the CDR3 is TGCGCCAGCAGCCAAGAAACCGGGACTAGTGTGCGAGAGACCCAGTACTTC.

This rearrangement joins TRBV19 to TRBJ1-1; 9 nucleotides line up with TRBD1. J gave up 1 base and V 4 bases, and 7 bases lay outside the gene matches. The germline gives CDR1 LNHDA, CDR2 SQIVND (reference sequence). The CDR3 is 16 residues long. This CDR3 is CASSKGTGSGNTEAFF. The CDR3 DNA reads TGTGCCAGTAGTAAGGGGACAGGGAGCGGGAACACTGAAGCTTTCTTT.

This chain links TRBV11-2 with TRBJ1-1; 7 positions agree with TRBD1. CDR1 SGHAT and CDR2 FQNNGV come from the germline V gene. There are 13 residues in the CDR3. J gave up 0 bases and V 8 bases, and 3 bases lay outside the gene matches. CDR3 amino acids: CASGDSMNTEAFF. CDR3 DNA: TGTGCCAGCGGGGACAGCATGAACACTGAAGCTTTCTTT.

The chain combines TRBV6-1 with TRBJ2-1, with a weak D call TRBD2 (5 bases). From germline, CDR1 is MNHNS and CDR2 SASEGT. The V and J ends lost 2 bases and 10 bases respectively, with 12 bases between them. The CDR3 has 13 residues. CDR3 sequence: CASSENGVGEQFF. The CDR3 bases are TGTGCCAGCAGTGAAAACGGGGTCGGAGAGCAGTTCTTC.

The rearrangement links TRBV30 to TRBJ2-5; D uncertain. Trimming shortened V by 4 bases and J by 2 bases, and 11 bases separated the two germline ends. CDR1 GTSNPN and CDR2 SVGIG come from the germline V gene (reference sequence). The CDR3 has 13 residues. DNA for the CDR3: TGTGCCTGGAATTTGAACAGACAAGAGACCCAGTACTTC. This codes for CAWNLNRQETQYF.

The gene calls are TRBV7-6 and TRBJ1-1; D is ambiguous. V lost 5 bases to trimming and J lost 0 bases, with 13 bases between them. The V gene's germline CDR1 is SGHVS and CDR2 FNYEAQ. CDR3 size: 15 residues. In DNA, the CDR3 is TGTGCCAGCAGCCCCACGCTAAGTCTGAACACTGAAGCTTTCTTT. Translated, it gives CASSPTLSLNTEAFF. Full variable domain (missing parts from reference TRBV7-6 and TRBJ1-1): GAGVSQSPRYKVTKRGQDVALRCDPISGHVSLYWYRQALGQGPEFLTYFNYEAQQDKSGLPNDRFSAERPEGSISTLTIQRTEQRDSAMYRCASSPTLSLNTEAFFGQGTRLTVV.

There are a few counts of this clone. CDR3 region: CASTSGTANSPLHF. The CDR3, as DNA: TGTGCCAGCACCTCCGGGACAGCCAATTCACCCCTCCACTTT. V usage is TRBV7-2 and J usage is TRBJ1-6; 7 bases agree with TRBD1. The CDR3 runs 14 residues. The germline V gene encodes CDR1 SGHTA and CDR2 FQGNSA. V shed 7 bases, J shed 7 bases, and the junction held 7 bases outside the gene matches.

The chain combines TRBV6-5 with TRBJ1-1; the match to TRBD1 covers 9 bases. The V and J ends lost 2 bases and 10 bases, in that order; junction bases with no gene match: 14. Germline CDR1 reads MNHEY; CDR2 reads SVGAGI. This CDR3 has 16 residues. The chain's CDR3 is CASSYRISRQGGGAFF. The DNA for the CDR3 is TGTGCCAGCAGTTACCGTATAAGTAGACAGGGGGGGGGAGCTTTCTTT.